This entry lists 27 T cell receptor beta chains sequenced from one sample in a study of shared clonotypes between healthy human individuals (dated by TCRdb to about 2020). Receptor amplification or capture employed the immunoSEQ multiplex PCR assay. TCRdb took this table from immuneACCESS and kept in-frame rearrangements with V and J called. Such tables lack part of the clones; where checked against another copy, unresolved V genes explain under half of the gap, and the rest is unexplained. The sample table lists around 2,000,000 clones, about 94% of them with a count of one. More than 0.9% of the sample belongs to the ten largest clones. For the CD8 naive samples, CD45RO-negative cells were positively selected for CCR7, yielding a CD45RA+CCR7+ population from which TemRA cells were excluded. The source material was naive CD8+ T cells sorted from blood. This specimen's cell subset or site label, per the study, means: CD45RA+CCR7+. The receptors originated from a man between 18 and 29 years old in good health.

This chain links TRBV28 with TRBJ1-2; D remains unclear. The length of the CDR3 is 15 residues. Germline lookup yields CDR1 MDHEN and CDR2 SYDVKM. The ends were cut back, 1 base at V and 4 bases at J, with 13 bases in the middle. CDR3 protein: CASSLFPGKGYGYTF. DNA for the CDR3: TGTGCCAGCAGTTTATTTCCGGGAAAGGGCTATGGCTACACCTTC.

V and J are TRBV27 and TRBJ2-1; D remains ambiguous. This CDR3 spans 18 amino acids. From germline, CDR1 is MNHEY and CDR2 SMNVEV (reference sequence). Trimming pared 7 bases from V and 2 bases from J, leaving 24 bases between. The DNA for the CDR3 is TGTGCCAGCACGTCGTTAAGCACATCCGGCCAAACCTACAATGAGCAGTTCTTC. Amino acid sequence: CASTSLSTSGQTYNEQFF.

The rearrangement uses TRBV7-9 and TRBJ2-5, with 10 bases that match TRBD2. The CDR3 sequence is 17 residues long. V was clipped by 1 base and J by 0 bases; unmatched bases: 5. Germline V lookup: CDR1 SEHNR, CDR2 FQNEAQ (reference sequence). CDR3 amino acids: CASSLVAGGKYQETQYF. The CDR3 DNA reads TGTGCCAGCAGCTTAGTAGCGGGGGGAAAGTACCAAGAGACCCAGTACTTC.

Notes on this clone: Other DNA sequences in the same sample also yield this CDR3. The chain joins TRBV6-5 to TRBJ1-1, with D perhaps matching TRBD1 (6 bases). V was shortened by 0 bases and J by 0 bases, with 8 bases between the two germline ends. Germline CDR1 is MNHEY and CDR2 is SVGAGI. The CDR3 covers 15 residues. CDR3: CASSYSQGVNTEAFF. Written as DNA, the CDR3 is TGTGCCAGCAGTTACTCACAGGGAGTGAACACTGAAGCTTTCTTT.

V usage is TRBV5-6 and J usage is TRBJ2-2; D might be TRBD1 or TRBD2, each matching 6 bases. Germline V gene data show CDR1 as SGHDT and CDR2 as YYEEEE. This CDR3 spans 15 amino acids. Trimming removed 0 bases from V and 2 bases from J, with 8 bases in between. CDR3 coding DNA: TGTGCCAGCAGCTTGGCGGGGGCTAACACCGGGGAGCTGTTTTTT. This translates into CASSLAGANTGELFF.

This chain uses TRBV4-2 with TRBJ1-6; weak D call: TRBD1 (5 bases). Germline loops: CDR1 LGHNA, CDR2 YNFKEQ. CDR3 length: 14 residues. V lost 0 bases and J lost 9, with 9 bases in between. The CDR3 spells CASSQDGTISPLHF. The CDR3 bases are TGTGCCAGCAGCCAAGATGGGACCATTTCACCCCTCCACTTT.

V and J are TRBV9 and TRBJ1-5; TRBD1 is a possible D gene (6 bases). Trimming pared 3 bases from V and 7 bases from J, leaving 11 bases between. The CDR3 consists of 13 residues. The V gene's germline CDR1 is SGDLS and CDR2 YYNGEE. CDR3 loop: CASSDGGGQPQHF. The CDR3 DNA reads TGTGCCAGCAGCGACGGAGGGGGGCAGCCCCAGCATTTT.

This clone is a singleton in its sample. The chain combines TRBV13 with TRBJ2-1, with TRBD1 identical over 9 bases. CDR3 size: 17 residues. V shed 1 base and J 8 bases; nucleotides not matched to a gene: 12. Germline lookup yields CDR1 PRHDT and CDR2 FYEKMQ (reference sequence). The DNA of the CDR3 is TGTGCCAGCAGCTTAGTAGGCCCGGGACAGGGTCTTTATGAGCAGTTCTTC. This codes for CASSLVGPGQGLYEQFF.

This clone was seen more than once but under ten times. The chain recombines TRBV7-9 with TRBJ2-2; D uncertain. The CDR3 is 14 amino acids. Trimming pared 5 bases from V and 0 bases from J, leaving 7 bases between. Germline CDR1 reads SEHNR; CDR2 reads FQNEAQ (reference sequence). CDR3 nucleotide sequence: TGTGCCAGCAGCCCCAACTCGAACACCGGGGAGCTGTTTTTT. Its protein product is CASSPNSNTGELFF.

The V and J genes are TRBV5-1 and TRBJ2-5, with D possibly TRBD1 on 5 matching bases. CDR1 is SGHRS, CDR2 YFSETQ, per germline. The ends were cut back, 1 base at V and 5 bases at J, with 9 bases in the middle. CDR3 length: 13 amino acids. DNA for the CDR3: TGCGCCAGCAGCTTGCCTGGGGCCGAGACCCAGTACTTC. This gives the protein CASSLPGAETQYF.

The chain joins TRBV11-3 to TRBJ1-1, with TRBD1 identical over 7 bases. Germline V lookup: CDR1 SGHNT, CDR2 YENEEA. J gave up 0 bases and V 5 bases, and 6 bases lay outside the gene matches. The CDR3 runs 15 residues. CDR3 sequence (DNA): TGTGCCAGCAGCGCAGGGGGGCTCATGAACACTGAAGCTTTCTTT. It specifies CASSAGGLMNTEAFF.

The rearrangement joins TRBV27 to TRBJ2-7, with D possibly TRBD1 on 6 matching bases. This CDR3 spans 16 amino acids. The germline CDR1 and CDR2 sequences are MNHEY and SMNVEV (reference sequence). The V end lost 4 bases, the J end lost 0 bases, and 16 bases lay between the germline ends. This CDR3 reads CASSYLRGPSSYEQYF. CDR3 DNA: TGTGCCAGCAGTTATCTCAGGGGCCCTAGCTCCTACGAGCAGTACTTC.

This chain connects TRBV7-8 to TRBJ2-1, with D tentatively TRBD2 (6 bases). Germline-derived CDR1 and CDR2 are SGHVS and FQNEAQ. V lost 5 bases and J lost 2, with 13 bases in between. The CDR3 covers 15 residues. The DNA of the CDR3 is TGTGCCAGCAGCCCGGAGGGGATCCCCTACAATGAGCAGTTCTTC. Translating it yields CASSPEGIPYNEQFF. Together with reference TRBV7-8 and TRBJ2-1, the CDR3 gives the full variable domain: GAGVSQSPRYKVAKRGQDVALRCDPISGHVSLFWYQQALGQGPEFLTYFQNEAQLDKSGLPSDRFFAERPEGSVSTLKIQRTQQEDSAVYLCASSPEGIPYNEQFFGPGTRLTVL.

V is TRBV27 and J is TRBJ1-5; D is unclear. V was clipped by 3 bases and J by 5 bases, with 8 bases between them. Germline CDR1 is MNHEY and CDR2 is SMNVEV (reference sequence). CDR3 size: 13 residues. The CDR3 DNA is TGTGCCAGCAGTTTGGGGTTAGATCAGCCCCAGCATTTT. This encodes CASSLGLDQPQHF.

This CDR3 reads CASSIGQTGGLETQYF. The CDR3 DNA follows: TGTGCCAGTAGTATAGGGCAGACAGGGGGTTTAGAGACCCAGTACTTC. The J gene is TRBJ2-5, the V gene TRBV19; 9 nucleotides match TRBD1. Unmatched junction bases numbered 7, after V lost 1 base and J lost 4 bases. The CDR3 loop spans 16 amino acids. Germline loops: CDR1 LNHDA, CDR2 SQIVND (reference sequence).

With respect to this clone: One junction end disagrees with the germline gene, perhaps due to a read error. The chain recombines TRBV7-7 with TRBJ2-7; TRBD1 might be the D (6 bases). The germline gives CDR1 SSHAT, CDR2 FNYEAQ (reference sequence). CDR3 length: 13 residues. CDR3 sequence reads: CASSLTDSYEQYF. In DNA, the CDR3 is TGTGCTAGCAGCTTAACGGACAGCTACGAGCAGTACTTC.

This clone was found once. The chain couples TRBV6-5 to TRBJ2-2, with 7 nucleotides matching TRBD2. The CDR3 extends over 16 amino acids. The V segment lost 2 bases and the J segment 1 base; nucleotides outside the gene matches: 4. Germline CDR1 reads MNHEY; CDR2 reads SVGAGI. CDR3 sequence: CASSYLSGGNTGELFF. The DNA of the CDR3 is TGTGCCAGCAGTTACCTATCGGGGGGGAACACCGGGGAGCTGTTTTTT.

The gene calls are TRBV6-5 and TRBJ2-7; D not certain. V was clipped by 4 bases and J by 5 bases, with 6 bases between them. Looked up from germline, CDR1 is MNHEY and CDR2 is SVGAGI. CDR3 length: 11 amino acids. Written as DNA, the CDR3 is TGTGCCAGCAGTTCTACGCACGAGCAGTACTTC. It encodes CASSSTHEQYF.

Concerning this clone itself: At the DNA level, this CDR3 is encoded by other sequences in the same sample as well. This chain uses TRBV7-2 with TRBJ2-1, with D possibly being TRBD2 (6 bases). The CDR3 runs to 11 residues. Trimming pared 5 bases from V and 10 bases from J, leaving 9 bases between. Germline V gives CDR1 SGHTA, CDR2 FQGNSA. Here the CDR3 reads CASSLGGEQFF. Written as DNA, the CDR3 is TGTGCCAGCAGCCTGGGGGGAGAGCAGTTCTTC.

This clone has a single count. The chain has TRBV7-6 and TRBJ2-7; TRBD1 is a possible D gene (6 bases). CDR1 and CDR2 (germline): SGHVS, FNYEAQ. CDR3 size: 13 residues. Trimming took 3 bases from V and 3 from J, leaving 9 bases between them. CDR3 protein: CASSFGQHYEQYF. As DNA, the CDR3 is TGTGCCAGCAGCTTCGGACAGCACTACGAGCAGTACTTC.

The rearrangement uses TRBV4-1 and TRBJ2-5, with TRBD2 identical over 11 bases. CDR1 and CDR2 from the germline V gene are MGHRA and YSYEKL. V shed 1 base, J shed 2 bases, and the junction held 3 bases outside the gene matches. CDR3 length: 16 amino acids. CDR3 in amino acids: CASSQAASGGQETQYF. DNA of the CDR3: TGCGCCAGCAGCCAAGCGGCTAGCGGGGGGCAAGAGACCCAGTACTTC.

The rearrangement uses TRBV7-6 and TRBJ2-1, with 12 bases aligning to TRBD2. V lost 4 bases to trimming and J lost 3 bases; unmatched junction nucleotides: 1. Germline CDR1 reads SGHVS; CDR2 reads FNYEAQ. The CDR3 extends over 15 amino acids. CDR3 protein: CASSSTSGGYNEQFF. CDR3 coding DNA: TGTGCCAGCAGCTCGACTAGCGGGGGCTACAATGAGCAGTTCTTC.

This clone has just one count. Other DNA sequences in this specimen translate into the identical CDR3. This sequence joins TRBV4-1 and TRBJ2-7, with D tentatively TRBD1 (6 bases). Germline CDR1 reads MGHRA; CDR2 reads YSYEKL. This CDR3 spans 14 amino acids. With 3 bases removed from V and 0 bases from J, the gap between germline ends came to 9 bases. CDR3 sequence reads: CASSHRQDSYEQYF. CDR3 nucleotides: TGCGCCAGCAGCCACAGACAGGACTCCTACGAGCAGTACTTC.

The V and J genes are TRBV7-9 and TRBJ1-3; possibly TRBD1 for D (5 bases). This CDR3 contains 17 residues. Germline V gene sequence: CDR1 SEHNR, CDR2 FQNEAQ (reference sequence). Trimming pared 5 bases from V and 2 bases from J, leaving 19 bases between. CDR3 amino acids: CASSPLAGEAAGNTIYF. In DNA form, the CDR3 reads TGTGCCAGCAGCCCTCTTGCGGGGGAGGCTGCTGGAAACACCATATATTTT.

This chain joins TRBV7-9 and TRBJ2-1; D unresolved. V shed 1 base and J shed 6 bases, with 16 bases lying between them. CDR3 length: 16 residues. The germline V gene has CDR1 SEHNR and CDR2 FQNEAQ (reference sequence). The CDR3 protein is CASSLGAPSLPNEQFF. CDR3 DNA sequence: TGTGCCAGCAGCTTAGGGGCCCCTAGTCTGCCCAATGAGCAGTTCTTC.

The rearrangement links TRBV5-6 to TRBJ2-1, with TRBD1 matching 8 bases. Trimming cost V 4 bases and J 4 bases; bases outside gene matches: 7. Germline V lookup: CDR1 SGHDT, CDR2 YYEEEE. This CDR3 is 15 amino acids long. As DNA, the CDR3 is TGTGCCAGCAGCCCCCCGGGACAGGTTTACAATGAGCAGTTCTTC. Protein product: CASSPPGQVYNEQFF.

The rearrangement uses TRBV7-8 and TRBJ1-5, with D perhaps TRBD1 (6 bases). The CDR3 runs 17 residues. The ends were cut back, 4 bases at V and 0 bases at J, with 16 bases in the middle. Germline CDR1 reads SGHVS; CDR2 reads FQNEAQ. CDR3 region: CASSWGEGVRSNQPQHF. The CDR3 nucleotides are TGTGCCAGCAGCTGGGGAGAGGGGGTTCGTAGCAATCAGCCCCAGCATTTT.